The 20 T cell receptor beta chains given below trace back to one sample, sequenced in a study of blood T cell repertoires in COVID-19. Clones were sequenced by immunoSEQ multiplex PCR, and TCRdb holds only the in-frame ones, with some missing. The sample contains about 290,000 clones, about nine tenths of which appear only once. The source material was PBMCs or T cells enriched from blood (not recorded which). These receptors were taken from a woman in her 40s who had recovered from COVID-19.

This chain's CDR3 is CASSSASGGALNEQFF. CDR3 sequence (DNA): TGTGCCAGCAGTTCAGCTAGCGGGGGGGCGTTGAATGAGCAGTTCTTC. The chain uses TRBV2 and TRBJ2-1, with TRBD2 matching 12 bases. This CDR3 has 16 residues. Germline V gives CDR1 SNHLY, CDR2 FYNNEI. Unmatched junction bases numbered 9, after V lost 5 bases and J lost 7 bases.

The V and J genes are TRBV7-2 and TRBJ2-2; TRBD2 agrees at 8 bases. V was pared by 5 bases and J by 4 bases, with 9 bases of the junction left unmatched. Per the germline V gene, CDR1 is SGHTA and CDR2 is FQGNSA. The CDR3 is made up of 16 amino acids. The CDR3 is CASSIWTSPSTGELFF. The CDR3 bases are TGTGCCAGCAGCATTTGGACTAGCCCGAGCACCGGGGAGCTGTTTTTT.

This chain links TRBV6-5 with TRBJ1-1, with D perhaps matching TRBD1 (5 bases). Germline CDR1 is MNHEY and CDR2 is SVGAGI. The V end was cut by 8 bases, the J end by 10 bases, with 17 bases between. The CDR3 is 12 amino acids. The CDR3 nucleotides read TGTGCCAGCCAATCAACAGGTCTGAGAGCTTTCTTT. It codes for CASQSTGLRAFF.

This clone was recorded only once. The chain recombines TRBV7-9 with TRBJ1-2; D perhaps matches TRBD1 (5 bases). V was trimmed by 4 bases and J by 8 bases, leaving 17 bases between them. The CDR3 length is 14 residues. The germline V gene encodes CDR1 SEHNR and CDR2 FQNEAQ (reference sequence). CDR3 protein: CASSSPQGTEGYTF. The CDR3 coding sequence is TGTGCCAGCAGCTCTCCTCAGGGAACGGAAGGCTACACCTTC.

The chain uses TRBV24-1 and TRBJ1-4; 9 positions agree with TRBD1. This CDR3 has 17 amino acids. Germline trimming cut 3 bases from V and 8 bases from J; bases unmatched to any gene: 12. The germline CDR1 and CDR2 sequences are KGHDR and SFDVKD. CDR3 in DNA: TGTGCCACCAGTGATAGAAGTACCGGGACAGGGTTGGAAAAACTGTTTTTT. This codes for CATSDRSTGTGLEKLFF.

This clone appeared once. The CDR3 is CASSQPGQGGYGYTF. CDR3 nucleotides: TGTGCCAGCAGCCAACCGGGACAGGGCGGTTATGGCTACACCTTC. The V gene is TRBV11-2, the J gene TRBJ1-2, with 9 bases that match TRBD1. Germline V CDR1 and CDR2: SGHAT, FQNNGV. V shed 5 bases, J shed 5 bases, and the junction held 9 bases outside the gene matches. The CDR3 is made up of 15 amino acids.

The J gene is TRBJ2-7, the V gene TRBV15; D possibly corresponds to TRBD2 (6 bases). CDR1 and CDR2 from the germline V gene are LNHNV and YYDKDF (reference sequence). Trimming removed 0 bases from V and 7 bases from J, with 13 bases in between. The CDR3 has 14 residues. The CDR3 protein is CATSRDHGGAEQYF. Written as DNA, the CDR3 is TGTGCCACCAGCAGAGATCACGGGGGTGCGGAGCAGTACTTC.

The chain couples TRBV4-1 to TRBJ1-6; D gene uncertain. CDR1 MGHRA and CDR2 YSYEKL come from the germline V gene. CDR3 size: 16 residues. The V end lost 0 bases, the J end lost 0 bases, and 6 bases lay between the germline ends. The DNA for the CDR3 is TGCGCCAGCAGCCAAGATACGAGCTCCTATAATTCACCCCTCCACTTT. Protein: CASSQDTSSYNSPLHF.

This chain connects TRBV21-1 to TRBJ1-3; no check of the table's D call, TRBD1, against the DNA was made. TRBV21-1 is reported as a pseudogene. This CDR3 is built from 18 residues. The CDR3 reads CASSLEGRQGLSGNTIYF. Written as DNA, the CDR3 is TGTGCCAGCAGCTTGGAAGGGCGGCAGGGGCTCTCTGGAAACACCATATATTTT.

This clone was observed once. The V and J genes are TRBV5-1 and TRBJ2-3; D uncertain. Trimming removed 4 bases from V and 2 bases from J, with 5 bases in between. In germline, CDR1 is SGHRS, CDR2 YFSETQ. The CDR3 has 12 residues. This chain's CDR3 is CASSINTDTQYF. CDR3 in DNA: TGCGCCAGCAGCATTAACACAGATACGCAGTATTTT.

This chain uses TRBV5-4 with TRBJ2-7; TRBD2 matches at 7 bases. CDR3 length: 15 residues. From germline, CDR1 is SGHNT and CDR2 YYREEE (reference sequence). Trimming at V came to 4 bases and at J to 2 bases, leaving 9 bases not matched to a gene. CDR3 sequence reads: CASSPAGVRAYEQYF. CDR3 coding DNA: TGTGCCAGCAGCCCCGCGGGGGTCAGGGCCTACGAGCAGTACTTC. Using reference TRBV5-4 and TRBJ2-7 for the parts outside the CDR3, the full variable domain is ETGVTQSPTHLIKTRGQQVTLRCSSQSGHNTVSWYQQALGQGPQFIFQYYREEENGRGNFPPRFSGLQFPNYSSELNVNALELDDSALYLCASSPAGVRAYEQYFGPGTRLTVT.

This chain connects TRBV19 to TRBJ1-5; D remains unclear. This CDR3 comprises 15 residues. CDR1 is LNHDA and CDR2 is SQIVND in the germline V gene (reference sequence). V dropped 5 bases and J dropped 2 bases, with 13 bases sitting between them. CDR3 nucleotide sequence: TGTGCCAGTAGTCCACAGCTTTTGGGCAATCAGCCCCAGCATTTT. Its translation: CASSPQLLGNQPQHF.

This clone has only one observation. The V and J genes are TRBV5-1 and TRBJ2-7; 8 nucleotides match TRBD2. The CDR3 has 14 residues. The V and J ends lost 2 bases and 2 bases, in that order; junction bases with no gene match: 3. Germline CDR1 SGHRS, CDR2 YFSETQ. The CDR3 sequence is CASSFGGGPYEQYF. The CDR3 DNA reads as TGCGCCAGCAGCTTCGGGGGGGGCCCCTACGAGCAGTACTTC.

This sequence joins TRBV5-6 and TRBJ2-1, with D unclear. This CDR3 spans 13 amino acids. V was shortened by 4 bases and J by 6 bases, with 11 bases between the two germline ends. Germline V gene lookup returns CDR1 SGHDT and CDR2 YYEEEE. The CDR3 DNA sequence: TGTGCCAGCAGCCTGTCCCGACTCAATGAGCAGTTCTTC. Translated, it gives CASSLSRLNEQFF.

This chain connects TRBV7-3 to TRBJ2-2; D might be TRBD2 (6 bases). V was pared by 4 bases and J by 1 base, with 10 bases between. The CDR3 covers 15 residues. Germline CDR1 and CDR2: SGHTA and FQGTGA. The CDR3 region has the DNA TGTGCCAGCAGCTCGGGACTTTTGAACACCGGGGAGCTGTTTTTT. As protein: CASSSGLLNTGELFF.

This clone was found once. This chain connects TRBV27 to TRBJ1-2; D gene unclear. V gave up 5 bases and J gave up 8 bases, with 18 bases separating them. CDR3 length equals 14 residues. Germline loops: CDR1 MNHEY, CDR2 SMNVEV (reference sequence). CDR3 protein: CASSAATAVWGYTF. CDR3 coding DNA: TGTGCCAGCAGTGCGGCCACGGCGGTTTGGGGCTACACCTTC.

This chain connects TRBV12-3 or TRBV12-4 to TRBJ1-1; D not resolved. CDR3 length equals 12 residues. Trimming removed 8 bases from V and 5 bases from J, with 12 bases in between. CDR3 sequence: CASGRSGTEAFF. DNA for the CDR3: TGTGCCAGCGGGAGGAGCGGGACTGAAGCTTTCTTT.

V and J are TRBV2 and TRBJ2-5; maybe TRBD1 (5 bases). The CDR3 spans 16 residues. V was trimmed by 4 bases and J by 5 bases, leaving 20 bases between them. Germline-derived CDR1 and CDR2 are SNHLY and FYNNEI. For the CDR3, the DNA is TGTGCCAGCAGTGGATTGGGCAGGGCTGCCGGGGAGACCCAGTACTTC. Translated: CASSGLGRAAGETQYF.

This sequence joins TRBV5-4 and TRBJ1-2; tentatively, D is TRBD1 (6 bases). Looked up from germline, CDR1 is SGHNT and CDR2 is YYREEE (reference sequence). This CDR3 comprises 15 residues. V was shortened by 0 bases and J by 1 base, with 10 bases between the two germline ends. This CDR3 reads CASSLEGRGNYGYTF. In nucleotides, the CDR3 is TGTGCCAGCAGCTTGGAAGGCAGGGGTAACTATGGCTACACCTTC.

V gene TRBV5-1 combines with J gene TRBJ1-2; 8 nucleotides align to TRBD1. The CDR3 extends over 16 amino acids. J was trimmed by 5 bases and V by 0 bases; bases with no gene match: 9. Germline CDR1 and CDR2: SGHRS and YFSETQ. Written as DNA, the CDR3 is TGCGCCAGCAGCTTGGACCCAGGGGGCGTAGGATATGGCTACACCTTC. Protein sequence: CASSLDPGGVGYGYTF.